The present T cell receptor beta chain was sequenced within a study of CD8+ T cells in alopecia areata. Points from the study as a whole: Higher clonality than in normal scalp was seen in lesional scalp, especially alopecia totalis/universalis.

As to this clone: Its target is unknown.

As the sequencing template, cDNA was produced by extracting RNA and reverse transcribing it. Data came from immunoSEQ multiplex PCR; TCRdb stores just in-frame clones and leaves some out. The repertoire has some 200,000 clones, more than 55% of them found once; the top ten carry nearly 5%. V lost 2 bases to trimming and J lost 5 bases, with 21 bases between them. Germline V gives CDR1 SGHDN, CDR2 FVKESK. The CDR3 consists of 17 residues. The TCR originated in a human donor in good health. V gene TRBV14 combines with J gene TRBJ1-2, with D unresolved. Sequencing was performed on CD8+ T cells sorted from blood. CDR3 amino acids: CASSQYGQELRSYGYTF. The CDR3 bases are TGTGCCAGCAGCCAATATGGGCAGGAACTAAGATCGTATGGCTACACCTTC.